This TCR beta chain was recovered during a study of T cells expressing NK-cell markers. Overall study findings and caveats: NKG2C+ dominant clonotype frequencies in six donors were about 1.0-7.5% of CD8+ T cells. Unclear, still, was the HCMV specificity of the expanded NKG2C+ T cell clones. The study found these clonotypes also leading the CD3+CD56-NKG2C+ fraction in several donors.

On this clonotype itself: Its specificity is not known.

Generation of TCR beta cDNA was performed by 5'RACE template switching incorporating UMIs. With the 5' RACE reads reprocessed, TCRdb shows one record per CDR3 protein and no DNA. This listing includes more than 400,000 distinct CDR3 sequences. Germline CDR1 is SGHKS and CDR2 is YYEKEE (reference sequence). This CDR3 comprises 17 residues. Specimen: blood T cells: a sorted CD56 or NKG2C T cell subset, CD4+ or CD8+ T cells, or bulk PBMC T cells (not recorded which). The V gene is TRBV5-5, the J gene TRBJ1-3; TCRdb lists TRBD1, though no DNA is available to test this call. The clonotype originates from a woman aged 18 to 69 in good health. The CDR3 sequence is CASSFQPLDPSGNTIYF.